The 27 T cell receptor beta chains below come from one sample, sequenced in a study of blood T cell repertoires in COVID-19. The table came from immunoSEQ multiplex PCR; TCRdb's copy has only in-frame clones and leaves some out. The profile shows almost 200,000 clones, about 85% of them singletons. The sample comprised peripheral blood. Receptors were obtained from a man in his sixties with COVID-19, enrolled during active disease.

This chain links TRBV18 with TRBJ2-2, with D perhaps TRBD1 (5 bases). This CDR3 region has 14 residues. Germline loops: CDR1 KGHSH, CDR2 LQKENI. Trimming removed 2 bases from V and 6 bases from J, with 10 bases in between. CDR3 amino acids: CASSPTTVPGELFF. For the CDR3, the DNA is TGTGCCAGCTCACCAACGACAGTACCCGGGGAGCTGTTTTTT.

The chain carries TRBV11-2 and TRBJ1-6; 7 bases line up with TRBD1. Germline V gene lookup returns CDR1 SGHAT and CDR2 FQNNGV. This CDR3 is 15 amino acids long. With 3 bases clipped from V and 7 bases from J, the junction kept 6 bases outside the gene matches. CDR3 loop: CASSLETGRNSPLHF. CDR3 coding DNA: TGTGCCAGCAGCTTGGAGACAGGGAGAAATTCACCCCTCCACTTT.

The CDR3 sequence is CASTSGQGHYGYTF. CDR3 nucleotides: TGCGCCAGCACTTCAGGACAGGGCCACTATGGCTACACCTTC. The chain combines TRBV10-2 with TRBJ1-2, with TRBD1 matching 8 bases. This CDR3 contains 14 residues. V shed 7 bases and J 3 bases; nucleotides not matched to a gene: 7. CDR1 and CDR2 from the germline V gene are WSHSY and SAAADI.

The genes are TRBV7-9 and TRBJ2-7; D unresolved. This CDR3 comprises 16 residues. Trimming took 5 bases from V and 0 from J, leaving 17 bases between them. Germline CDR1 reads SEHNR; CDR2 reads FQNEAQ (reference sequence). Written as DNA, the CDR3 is TGTGCCAGCAGCCAATACCCCCGTGTACTCTCCTACGAGCAGTACTTC. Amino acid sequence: CASSQYPRVLSYEQYF.

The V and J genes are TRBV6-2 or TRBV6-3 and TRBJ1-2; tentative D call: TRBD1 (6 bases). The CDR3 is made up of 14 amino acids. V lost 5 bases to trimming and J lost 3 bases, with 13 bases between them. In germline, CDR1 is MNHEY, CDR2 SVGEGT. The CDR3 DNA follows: TGTGCCAGCAGTCGACAGGTTCTCGACTATGGCTACACCTTC. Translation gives CASSRQVLDYGYTF.

The CDR3 sequence: CASSLSPGTRRGIQYF. In nucleotides, the CDR3 is TGTGCCAGCAGTTTATCACCCGGGACGAGGAGGGGCATTCAGTACTTC. The chain recombines TRBV28 with TRBJ2-4, with a weak D call TRBD2 (6 bases). V lost 1 base and J lost 9, with 19 bases in between. The CDR3 sequence is 16 residues long. CDR1 and CDR2 (germline): MDHEN, SYDVKM. Based on the CDR3 plus reference TRBV28 and TRBJ2-4, the full variable domain is DVKVTQSSRYLVKRTGEKVFLECVQDMDHENMFWYRQDPGLGLRLIYFSYDVKMKEKGDIPEGYSVSREKKERFSLILESASTNQTSMYLCASSLSPGTRRGIQYFGAGTRLSVL.

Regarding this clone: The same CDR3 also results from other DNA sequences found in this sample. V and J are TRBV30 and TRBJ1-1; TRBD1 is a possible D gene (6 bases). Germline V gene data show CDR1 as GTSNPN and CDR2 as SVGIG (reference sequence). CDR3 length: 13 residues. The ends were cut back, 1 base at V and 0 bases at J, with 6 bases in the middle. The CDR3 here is CAWSGQVNTEAFF. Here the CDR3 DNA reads TGTGCCTGGAGTGGACAGGTGAACACTGAAGCTTTCTTT.

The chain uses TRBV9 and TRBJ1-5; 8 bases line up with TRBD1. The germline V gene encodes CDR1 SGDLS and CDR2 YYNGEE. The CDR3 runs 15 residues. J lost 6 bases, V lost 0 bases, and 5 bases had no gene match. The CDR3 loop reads CASSVGAGGRQPQHF. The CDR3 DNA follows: TGTGCCAGCAGCGTAGGGGCAGGGGGCCGTCAGCCCCAGCATTTT.

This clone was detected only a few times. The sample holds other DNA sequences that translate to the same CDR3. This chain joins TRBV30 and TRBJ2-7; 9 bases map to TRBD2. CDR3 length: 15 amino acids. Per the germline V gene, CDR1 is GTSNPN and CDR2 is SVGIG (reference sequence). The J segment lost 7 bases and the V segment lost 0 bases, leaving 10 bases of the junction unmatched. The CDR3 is CAWSVGGAREGEQYF. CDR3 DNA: TGTGCCTGGAGTGTCGGGGGCGCGCGGGAGGGGGAGCAGTACTTC.

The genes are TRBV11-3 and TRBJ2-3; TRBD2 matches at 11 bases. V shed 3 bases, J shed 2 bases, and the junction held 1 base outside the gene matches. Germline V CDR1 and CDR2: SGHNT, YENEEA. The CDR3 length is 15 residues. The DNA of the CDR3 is TGTGCCAGCAGCTTGACTAGCGGGGTCACAGATACGCAGTATTTT. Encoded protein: CASSLTSGVTDTQYF.

The DNA for the CDR3 is TGTGCCAGCAGTGAAGGAGGTTCTAGGGGGCGGTACACTGAAGCTTTCTTT. Protein product: CASSEGGSRGRYTEAFF. The chain uses TRBV25-1 and TRBJ1-1; 7 bases line up with TRBD1. Germline lookup yields CDR1 MGHDK and CDR2 SYGVNS. V was pared by 2 bases and J by 3 bases, with 12 bases of the junction left unmatched. The CDR3 sequence is 17 residues long. The variable domain in full, completed from reference TRBV25-1 and TRBJ1-1, reads EADIYQTPRYLVIGTGKKITLECSQTMGHDKMYWYQQDPGMELHLIHYSYGVNSTEKGDLSSESTVSRIRTEHFPLTLESARPSHTSQYLCASSEGGSRGRYTEAFFGQGTRLTVV.

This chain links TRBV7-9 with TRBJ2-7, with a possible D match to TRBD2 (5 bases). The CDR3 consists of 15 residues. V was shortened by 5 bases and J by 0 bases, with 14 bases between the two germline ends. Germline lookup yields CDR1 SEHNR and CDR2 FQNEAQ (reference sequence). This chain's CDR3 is CASSPDSAGSYEQYF. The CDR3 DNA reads TGTGCCAGCAGCCCGGACTCAGCAGGCTCCTACGAGCAGTACTTC.

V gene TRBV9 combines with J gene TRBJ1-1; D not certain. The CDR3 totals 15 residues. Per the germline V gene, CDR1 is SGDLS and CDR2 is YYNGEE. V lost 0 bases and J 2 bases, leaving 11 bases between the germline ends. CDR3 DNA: TGTGCCAGCAGCGTAGGGTTTGCGGATAACACTGAAGCTTTCTTT. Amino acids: CASSVGFADNTEAFF.

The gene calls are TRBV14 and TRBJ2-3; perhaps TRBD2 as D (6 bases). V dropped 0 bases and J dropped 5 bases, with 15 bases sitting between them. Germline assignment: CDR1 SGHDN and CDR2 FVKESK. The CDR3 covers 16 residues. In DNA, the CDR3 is TGTGCCAGCAGCCAAGACCCGGGACTGAGTAGAGATACGCAGTATTTT. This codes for CASSQDPGLSRDTQYF.

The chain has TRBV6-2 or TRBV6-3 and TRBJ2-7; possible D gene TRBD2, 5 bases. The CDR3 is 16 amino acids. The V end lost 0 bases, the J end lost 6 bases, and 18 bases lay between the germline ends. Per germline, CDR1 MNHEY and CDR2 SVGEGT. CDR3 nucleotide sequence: TGTGCCAGCAGTTACTCGAGCGGCGTGGTCCTGTTCGAGCAGTACTTC. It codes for CASSYSSGVVLFEQYF.

The CDR3: CASSKTGYEPQHF. The CDR3 region has the DNA TGTGCCAGCAGCAAAACAGGGTACGAGCCCCAGCATTTT. The chain employs TRBV6-6 and TRBJ1-5, with a tentative D call TRBD1 (6 bases). The germline V and J ends were trimmed by 6 bases and 8 bases, with 14 bases remaining between them. CDR1 MNHNY and CDR2 SVGAGI come from the germline V gene (reference sequence). The CDR3 contains 13 residues.

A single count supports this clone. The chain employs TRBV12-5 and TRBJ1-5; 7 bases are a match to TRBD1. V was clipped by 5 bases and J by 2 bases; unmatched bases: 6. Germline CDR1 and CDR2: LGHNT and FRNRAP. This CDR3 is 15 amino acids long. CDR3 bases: TGTGCTAGTGGTCTGGGACAGACACGCAATCAGCCCCAGCATTTT. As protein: CASGLGQTRNQPQHF.

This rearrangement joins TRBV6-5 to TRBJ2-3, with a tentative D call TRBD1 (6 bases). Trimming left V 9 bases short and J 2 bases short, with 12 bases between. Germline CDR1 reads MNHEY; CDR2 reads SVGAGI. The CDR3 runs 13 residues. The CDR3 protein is CASMTGYTDTQYF. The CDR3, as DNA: TGTGCCAGTATGACAGGTTACACAGATACGCAGTATTTT.

Here the CDR3 DNA reads TGTGCCAGCAGTCAAGACAGGGGGCGACCGCAGTACTTC. Its translation is CASSQDRGRPQYF. The gene calls are TRBV28 and TRBJ2-7, with 10 bases lining up with TRBD1. V was pared by 5 bases and J by 9 bases, with 7 bases of the junction left unmatched. The length of the CDR3 is 13 residues. Germline V gene data show CDR1 as MDHEN and CDR2 as SYDVKM.

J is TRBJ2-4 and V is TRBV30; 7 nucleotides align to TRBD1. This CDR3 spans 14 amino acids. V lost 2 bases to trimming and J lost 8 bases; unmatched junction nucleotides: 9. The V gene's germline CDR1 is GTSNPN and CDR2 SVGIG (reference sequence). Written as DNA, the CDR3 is TGTGCCTGGAGTAACCGGGACAGAGGGGACATTCAGTACTTC. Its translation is CAWSNRDRGDIQYF. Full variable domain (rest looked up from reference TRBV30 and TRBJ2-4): SQTIHQWPATLVQPVGSPLSLECTVEGTSNPNLYWYRQAAGRGLQLLFYSVGIGQISSEVPQNLSASRPQDRQFILSSKKLLLSDSGFYLCAWSNRDRGDIQYFGAGTRLSVL.

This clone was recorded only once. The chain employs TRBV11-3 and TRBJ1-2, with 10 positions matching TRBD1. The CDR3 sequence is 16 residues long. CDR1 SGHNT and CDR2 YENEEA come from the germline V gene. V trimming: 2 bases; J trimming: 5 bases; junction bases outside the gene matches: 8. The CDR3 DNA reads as TGTGCCAGCAGCTTACACCGGGACAGGGGCTTATATGGCTACACCTTC. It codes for CASSLHRDRGLYGYTF. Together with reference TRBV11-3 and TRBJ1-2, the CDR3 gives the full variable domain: EAGVVQSPRYKIIEKKQPVAFWCNPISGHNTLYWYLQNLGQGPELLIRYENEEAVDDSQLPKDRFSAERLKGVDSTLKIQPAELGDSAVYLCASSLHRDRGLYGYTFGSGTRLTVV.

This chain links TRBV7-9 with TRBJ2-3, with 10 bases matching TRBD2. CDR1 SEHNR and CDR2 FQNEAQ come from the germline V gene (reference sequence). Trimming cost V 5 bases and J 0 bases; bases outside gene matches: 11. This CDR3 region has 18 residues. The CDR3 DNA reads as TGTGCCAGCAGCGAAGATAGGACTAGCGGAACTAGCACAGATACGCAGTATTTT. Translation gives CASSEDRTSGTSTDTQYF. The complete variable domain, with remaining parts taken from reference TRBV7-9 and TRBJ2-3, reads DTGVSQNPRHKITKRGQNVTFRCDPISEHNRLYWYRQTLGQGPEFLTYFQNEAQLEKSRLLSDRFSAERPKGSFSTLEIQRTEQGDSAMYLCASSEDRTSGTSTDTQYFGPGTRLTVL.

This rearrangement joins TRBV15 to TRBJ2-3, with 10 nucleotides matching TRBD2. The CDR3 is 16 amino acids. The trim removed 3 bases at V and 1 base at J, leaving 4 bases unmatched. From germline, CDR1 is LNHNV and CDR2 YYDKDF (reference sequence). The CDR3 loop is CATSSRLAGGTDTQYF. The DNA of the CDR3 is TGTGCCACCAGCAGTCGCCTAGCGGGGGGCACAGATACGCAGTATTTT.

The CDR3 reads CASSPTGHQNTEAFF. The CDR3, as DNA: TGTGCCAGCAGCCCAACAGGACACCAGAACACTGAAGCTTTCTTT. The chain employs TRBV7-9 and TRBJ1-1, with D maybe TRBD1 (5 bases). Per the germline V gene, CDR1 is SEHNR and CDR2 is FQNEAQ (reference sequence). The V end lost 5 bases, the J end lost 1 base, and 14 bases lay between the germline ends. CDR3 length equals 15 residues.

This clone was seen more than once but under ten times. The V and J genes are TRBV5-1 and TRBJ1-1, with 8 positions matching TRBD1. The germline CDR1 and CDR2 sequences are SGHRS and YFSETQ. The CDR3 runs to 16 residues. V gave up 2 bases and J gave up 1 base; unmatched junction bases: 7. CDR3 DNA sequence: TGCGCCAGCAGCTTAAATCCACAGGGGGAGAACACTGAAGCTTTCTTT. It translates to CASSLNPQGENTEAFF.

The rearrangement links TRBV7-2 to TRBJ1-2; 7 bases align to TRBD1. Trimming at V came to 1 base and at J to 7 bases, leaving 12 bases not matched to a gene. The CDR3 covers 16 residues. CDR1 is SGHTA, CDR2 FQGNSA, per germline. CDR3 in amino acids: CASSLVRGTDQGGYTF. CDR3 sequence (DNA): TGTGCCAGCAGCTTAGTCCGCGGGACAGACCAAGGTGGCTACACCTTC.

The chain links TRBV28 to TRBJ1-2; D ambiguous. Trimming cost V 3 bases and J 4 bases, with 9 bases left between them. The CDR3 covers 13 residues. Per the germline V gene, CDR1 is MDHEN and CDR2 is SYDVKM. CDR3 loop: CASSLAIIYGYTF. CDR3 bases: TGTGCCAGCAGTTTGGCCATTATCTATGGCTACACCTTC.